The 4 T cell receptor beta chains in this list originate from one sample, sequenced in a study of spatial heterogeneity in lung cancer. MiXCR, run by TCRdb on the 5' RACE reads, gives a single entry per CDR3 protein. Among approximately 40,000 distinct CDR3 sequences listed, around 5.2% were seen once. This sample's time point: sample taken at primary tumor resection. Unsorted samples of tumor, nontumor lung or frozen PBMC had their whole RNA sequenced. The material sequenced was PBMCs, taken at surgery. The origin of the receptors is a female donor with early-stage non-small cell lung cancer.

This clonotype was seen more than once but under ten times. The chain combines TRBV2 with TRBJ2-5, with D perhaps TRBD1 (6 bases). V gave up 1 base and J gave up 0 bases, with 15 bases separating them. There are 17 residues in the CDR3. The germline gives CDR1 SNHLY, CDR2 FYNNEI. CDR3 coding DNA: TGTGCCAGCAGTGAAGTTTTTGGGGGCCCCTACCAAGAGACCCAGTACTTC. This sequence encodes CASSEVFGGPYQETQYF.

Ten or more counts support this clonotype. The chain combines TRBV6-1 with TRBJ1-1; perhaps TRBD1 as D (6 bases). The CDR3 runs to 12 residues. V lost 10 bases, J lost 1 base, and 10 bases lay in between. CDR1 and CDR2 (germline): MNHNS, SASEGT. The CDR3 DNA follows: TGTGCCACCAAGACAGGGAACACTGAAGCTTTCTTT. Translated: CATKTGNTEAFF.

This clonotype was detected many times. The chain joins TRBV28 to TRBJ1-2; the D is unclear. The V gene's germline CDR1 is MDHEN and CDR2 SYDVKM. The CDR3 has 9 residues. With 5 bases removed from V and 6 bases from J, the gap between germline ends came to 1 base. CDR3 sequence (DNA): TGTGCCAGCAGTAATGGCTACACCTTC. This translates into CASSNGYTF.

There are a few counts of this clonotype. The chain links TRBV20-1 to TRBJ1-2; tentatively, D is TRBD1 (5 bases). Trimming removed 1 base from V and 8 bases from J, with 11 bases in between. The CDR3 spans 12 residues. From germline, CDR1 is DFQATT and CDR2 SNEGSKA (reference sequence). The CDR3 region has the DNA TGCAGTGCTAGAGTTGGGCAGGGCGGCTACACCTTC. Translated, it gives CSARVGQGGYTF.